Presented here are 27 T cell receptor beta chains from one specimen sequenced in a study of blood T cell repertoires in COVID-19. Using immunoSEQ multiplex PCR, the repertoire was profiled, and TCRdb retains in-frame clones only, with some absent. The sample lists some 490,000 clones; approximately 90% were seen once. Material: PBMCs or T cells enriched from blood (not recorded which). Receptors were obtained from a woman aged 55-75 years who had recovered from COVID-19.

This clone showed up just once. The chain uses TRBV28 and TRBJ1-5; D is unclear. Germline V gene sequence: CDR1 MDHEN, CDR2 SYDVKM. Trimming cost V 5 bases and J 4 bases, with 12 bases left between them. The CDR3 is made up of 14 amino acids. The CDR3: CASSLPPVNQPQHF. The CDR3 nucleotides read TGTGCCAGCAGTCTACCTCCGGTGAATCAGCCCCAGCATTTT.

This clone was seen a single time. V and J are TRBV4-1 and TRBJ1-3; no clear D. The CDR3 spans 15 residues. CDR1 and CDR2 (germline): MGHRA, YSYEKL. The V end was cut by 5 bases, the J end by 2 bases, with 13 bases between. DNA of the CDR3: TGCGCCAGCAGCGAGGTAATGGATCCTGGAAACACCATATATTTT. The encoded protein is CASSEVMDPGNTIYF.

The genes are TRBV18 and TRBJ2-2; no clear D gene. The CDR3 has 15 amino acids. Germline CDR1 reads KGHSH; CDR2 reads LQKENI. The germline V and J ends were trimmed by 2 bases and 7 bases, with 14 bases remaining between them. CDR3 region: CASSPSTVEIGELFF. For the CDR3, the DNA is TGTGCCAGCTCACCATCAACAGTTGAGATCGGGGAGCTGTTTTTT.

The V gene is TRBV11-3, the J gene TRBJ2-2; 8 bases fit TRBD2. V trimming: 1 base; J trimming: 5 bases; junction bases outside the gene matches: 9. The CDR3 has 17 amino acids. Germline-derived CDR1 and CDR2 are SGHNT and YENEEA. DNA of the CDR3: TGTGCCAGCAGCTTAGTGTGGCGGGGGGATGGAACCGGGGAGCTGTTTTTT. Protein product: CASSLVWRGDGTGELFF.

The chain recombines TRBV30 with TRBJ1-2, with D maybe TRBD1 (6 bases). V dropped 6 bases and J dropped 8 bases, with 16 bases sitting between them. CDR3 length: 12 amino acids. Per germline, CDR1 GTSNPN and CDR2 SVGIG (reference sequence). In DNA, the CDR3 is TGTGCCTGCCATAACAGGGTTCAAGGCTACACCTTC. This gives the protein CACHNRVQGYTF.

This chain connects TRBV5-1 to TRBJ2-1, with 7 bases fitting TRBD2. Per the germline V gene, CDR1 is SGHRS and CDR2 is YFSETQ. The length of the CDR3 is 16 residues. Germline trimming cut 0 bases from V and 4 bases from J; bases unmatched to any gene: 7. CDR3 region: CASSLVGGGRYNEQFF. Here the CDR3 DNA reads TGCGCCAGCAGCTTGGTAGGCGGGGGACGATACAATGAGCAGTTCTTC.

The chain recombines TRBV3-1 (or the pseudogene TRBV3-2) with TRBJ1-1, with TRBD1 identical over 9 bases. The trim removed 6 bases at V and 0 bases at J, leaving 14 bases unmatched. The CDR3 has 18 residues. Germline V CDR1 and CDR2: LGHDT, YNNKEL (reference sequence). This chain's CDR3 is CASSPTPGQGAMNTEAFF. In nucleotides, the CDR3 is TGTGCCAGCAGTCCAACCCCGGGACAGGGTGCCATGAACACTGAAGCTTTCTTT.

The chain uses TRBV6-5 and TRBJ1-1; 7 nucleotides agree with TRBD1. The V gene end was trimmed by 4 bases and the J gene end by 3 bases; junction bases not matched to a gene: 5. The CDR3 runs 14 residues. CDR1 MNHEY and CDR2 SVGAGI come from the germline V gene. CDR3 nucleotides: TGTGCCAGCAGTTCGAGGGGGCGAGACACTGAAGCTTTCTTT. Translation gives CASSSRGRDTEAFF.

This clone was detected once. The chain links TRBV7-2 to TRBJ1-4; maybe TRBD1 (5 bases). Per germline, CDR1 SGHTA and CDR2 FQGNSA. CDR3 length: 14 amino acids. Between the trimmed V and J ends, which lost 3 bases and 7 bases, there was a span of 12 bases. The CDR3 loop is CASSLSVGGEKLFF. The CDR3, as DNA: TGTGCCAGCAGCTTGAGTGTGGGGGGTGAAAAACTGTTTTTT.

The chain links TRBV29-1 to TRBJ1-2; D is unresolved. CDR3 length: 14 amino acids. CDR1 and CDR2 (germline): SQVTM, ANQGSEA. Between the trimmed V and J ends, which lost 6 bases and 8 bases, there was a span of 22 bases. CDR3 in DNA: TGCAGCGTACTGGACCGGGATCGCCTATGGGGCTACACCTTC. This sequence encodes CSVLDRDRLWGYTF.

Here the CDR3 DNA reads TGTGCCAGCAGCTTGGGGCATTCACCCCTCCACTTT. It is translated as CASSLGHSPLHF. The chain recombines TRBV11-2 with TRBJ1-6; tentatively, D is TRBD1 (5 bases). Germline V gene sequence: CDR1 SGHAT, CDR2 FQNNGV. Trimming pared 3 bases from V and 8 bases from J, leaving 5 bases between. CDR3 size: 12 residues.

The chain has TRBV18 and TRBJ1-2, with D tentatively TRBD1 (6 bases). This CDR3 spans 13 amino acids. Trimming pared 2 bases from V and 3 bases from J, leaving 7 bases between. The germline V gene encodes CDR1 KGHSH and CDR2 LQKENI. The CDR3 spells CASSPEGDYGYTF. CDR3 nucleotide sequence: TGTGCCAGCTCACCAGAGGGGGACTATGGCTACACCTTC.

The V call is TRBV6-4, the J call TRBJ2-1; D gene unclear. Deletions cut 0 bases from V and 6 bases from J, with 12 bases between. The CDR3 is made up of 15 amino acids. Per the germline V gene, CDR1 is MRHNA and CDR2 is SNTAGT. CDR3: CASSDSSLRGNEQFF. The DNA of the CDR3 is TGTGCCAGCAGTGACTCGTCCCTTCGCGGCAATGAGCAGTTCTTC.

CDR3: CASSFTGVLITDTQYF. The CDR3 DNA follows: TGTGCCAGCAGCTTTACGGGGGTCTTAATCACAGATACGCAGTATTTT. The chain employs TRBV11-2 and TRBJ2-3; TRBD2 might be the D (6 bases). The CDR3 sequence is 16 residues long. V was pared by 3 bases and J by 2 bases, with 15 bases between. Germline CDR1 SGHAT, CDR2 FQNNGV.

Only a few counts were recorded for this clone. V usage is TRBV18 and J usage is TRBJ1-3; 8 bases agree with TRBD1. Germline lookup yields CDR1 KGHSH and CDR2 LQKENI. Unmatched junction bases numbered 6, after V lost 8 bases and J lost 3 bases. This CDR3 region has 14 residues. The CDR3, as DNA: TGTGCCAGCCGAAAGGACAGGGTTGGAAACACCATATATTTT. This translates into CASRKDRVGNTIYF.

The rearrangement joins TRBV6-5 to TRBJ2-7; 7 positions match TRBD1. The CDR3 is 14 amino acids. V lost 7 bases and J lost 7; bases outside the gene matches: 13. In germline, CDR1 is MNHEY, CDR2 SVGAGI. CDR3 nucleotides: TGTGCCAGCACCAAACACGCGGCAGGGGGAGAGCAGTACTTC. As protein: CASTKHAAGGEQYF.

The rearrangement joins TRBV2 to TRBJ2-7; D gene uncertain. The V end lost 3 bases, the J end lost 2 bases, and 11 bases lay between the germline ends. The CDR3 runs 14 residues. The germline V gene encodes CDR1 SNHLY and CDR2 FYNNEI. The CDR3 region has the DNA TGTGCCAGCAGTGAGGTCTACTTCCCCTACGAGCAGTACGTC. It codes for CASSEVYFPYEQYV.

In its sample, this clone was seen a few times. The rearrangement uses TRBV7-9 and TRBJ1-6; 9 nucleotides align to TRBD1. The germline V gene encodes CDR1 SEHNR and CDR2 FQNEAQ (reference sequence). CDR3 length: 16 amino acids. The V and J ends lost 0 bases and 9 bases, in that order; junction bases with no gene match: 6. The CDR3 DNA is TGTGCCAGCAGCTTAGCATCCGGGACAGGGAGTTCACCCCTCCACTTT. It codes for CASSLASGTGSSPLHF.

The chain carries TRBV4-1 and TRBJ1-4; no definite D call. Germline loops: CDR1 MGHRA, CDR2 YSYEKL. There are 19 residues in the CDR3. The ends were cut back, 0 bases at V and 3 bases at J, with 20 bases in the middle. This CDR3 is CASSQDISLATGPNEKLFF. The DNA for the CDR3 is TGCGCCAGCAGCCAAGATATTAGCTTAGCGACTGGCCCTAATGAAAAACTGTTTTTT.

The chain is built from TRBV5-1 and TRBJ2-3; the D gene is possibly TRBD2 (5 bases). The V end was cut by 5 bases, the J end by 2 bases, with 15 bases between. CDR1 SGHRS and CDR2 YFSETQ come from the germline V gene. This CDR3 region has 15 residues. The CDR3 bases are TGCGCCAGCAGACGGACCATCGGGAACACAGATACGCAGTATTTT. It specifies CASRRTIGNTDTQYF.

The chain combines TRBV5-4 with TRBJ1-3, with a tentative D call TRBD1 (6 bases). Germline assignment: CDR1 SGHNT and CDR2 YYREEE (reference sequence). The germline V and J ends were trimmed by 3 bases and 4 bases, with 17 bases remaining between them. This CDR3 region has 16 residues. CDR3 residues: CASSWNGQFSGNTIYF. DNA of the CDR3: TGTGCCAGCAGCTGGAACGGACAGTTCAGCGGAAACACCATATATTTT.

The rearrangement links TRBV2 to TRBJ2-4; D is perhaps TRBD1 (6 bases). Between the trimmed V and J ends, which lost 8 bases and 7 bases, there was a span of 12 bases. The CDR3 extends over 12 amino acids. The germline CDR1 and CDR2 sequences are SNHLY and FYNNEI. The CDR3 loop reads CASRGQTNIQYF. The CDR3 bases are TGTGCCAGCCGAGGACAGACGAACATTCAGTACTTC.

A single count supports this clone. The chain links TRBV19 to TRBJ1-5; D unclear. The CDR3 runs 13 residues. Per germline, CDR1 LNHDA and CDR2 SQIVND (reference sequence). The ends were cut back, 6 bases at V and 1 base at J, with 7 bases in the middle. Written as DNA, the CDR3 is TGTGCCAGTAGCGTAGAGAGCAATCAGCCCCAGCATTTT. Translated: CASSVESNQPQHF. The variable domain in full, completed from reference TRBV19 and TRBJ1-5, reads DGGITQSPKYLFRKEGQNVTLSCEQNLNHDAMYWYRQDPGQGLRLIYYSQIVNDFQKGDIAEGYSVSREKKESFPLTVTSAQKNPTAFYLCASSVESNQPQHFGDGTRLSIL.

This chain joins TRBV5-4 and TRBJ1-2; no definite D call. CDR3 length: 15 amino acids. V lost 4 bases and J lost 5, with 18 bases in between. The germline V gene encodes CDR1 SGHNT and CDR2 YYREEE (reference sequence). CDR3 sequence: CASSPRGGVGYGYTF. The CDR3 coding sequence is TGTGCCAGCAGCCCCCGAGGCGGGGTCGGATATGGCTACACCTTC.

The chain employs TRBV3-1 (or the pseudogene TRBV3-2) and TRBJ1-2; D might be TRBD1 (5 bases). The CDR3 contains 14 residues. V gave up 1 base and J gave up 5 bases, with 11 bases separating them. Germline CDR1 LGHDT, CDR2 YNNKEL (reference sequence). The chain's CDR3 is CASSQGRARYGYTF. The DNA for the CDR3 is TGTGCCAGCAGCCAAGGCAGGGCGAGGTATGGCTACACCTTC.

J is TRBJ1-5 and V is TRBV3-1 (or the pseudogene TRBV3-2), with 7 bases identical to TRBD1. Germline trimming cut 0 bases from V and 4 bases from J; bases unmatched to any gene: 6. The germline gives CDR1 LGHDT, CDR2 YNNKEL (reference sequence). This CDR3 spans 16 amino acids. The CDR3 loop is CASSQDHRGANQPQHF. The DNA for the CDR3 is TGTGCCAGCAGCCAAGATCACAGGGGAGCAAATCAGCCCCAGCATTTT.

This chain joins TRBV2 and TRBJ1-4; no reliable D call. The germline CDR1 and CDR2 sequences are SNHLY and FYNNEI. V lost 6 bases, J lost 8 bases, and 13 bases lay in between. The CDR3 spans 13 residues. This chain's CDR3 is CASSGNGVEKLFF. In DNA form, the CDR3 reads TGTGCCAGCAGCGGGAATGGGGTAGAAAAACTGTTTTTT. Supplemented by reference TRBV2 and TRBJ1-4, the full variable domain reads EPEVTQTPSHQVTQMGQEVILRCVPISNHLYFYWYRQILGQKVEFLVSFYNNEISEKSEIFDDQFSVERPDGSNFTLKIRSTKLEDSAMYFCASSGNGVEKLFFGSGTQLSVL.